These T cell receptor beta chains were read from a single sample in a study of CXCR3-negative and CXCR3-positive naive CD8 T cells. One entry per CDR3 protein, without DNA, is what TCRdb gives after re-calling the 5' RACE reads. In total, the table holds 30,000 to 40,000 distinct CDR3 sequences. Sequenced material: memory CD8+ T cells from blood. The receptors shown here come from a human donor in good health. Some clones in this sample may be carry-over from other donors' samples. Each CDR3 is given with its conserved first and last residue. For some rows the clone size is stated as once, few or many, or as a class when expanded; others skip it.

clone size: medium-sized; V gene: TRBV6-4; J gene: TRBJ2-1; CDR3 protein: CASSEGQGADEQFF
clone size: .; V gene: TRBV4-1; J gene: TRBJ2-7; CDR3 protein: CASSQDSGLAGDYYEQYF
clone size: .; V gene: TRBV5-5; J gene: TRBJ2-1; CDR3 protein: CASTGLVRSSYNEQFF
clone size: .; V gene: TRBV11-2; J gene: TRBJ2-7; CDR3 protein: CASSLYSAYEQYF
clone size: .; V gene: TRBV7-9; J gene: TRBJ1-6; CDR3 protein: CASSGANSPLHF
clone size: .; V gene: TRBV20-1; J gene: TRBJ2-7; CDR3 protein: CSAGLSAGGPYEQYF
clone size: .; V gene: TRBV29-1; J gene: TRBJ1-1; CDR3 protein: CSVDYGGQNTEAFF
clone size: .; V gene: TRBV12-3/TRBV12-4; J gene: TRBJ1-2; CDR3 protein: CASTPSAVYGYTF
clone size: medium-sized; V gene: TRBV4-3; J gene: TRBJ2-1; CDR3 protein: CASSQEPRGSYNEQFF
clone size: .; V gene: TRBV19; J gene: TRBJ2-7; CDR3 protein: CASSMFAGPYEQYF
clone size: .; V gene: TRBV25-1; J gene: TRBJ2-7; CDR3 protein: CASSGLAGEQYF
clone size: .; V gene: TRBV4-1; J gene: TRBJ2-7; CDR3 protein: CASSPQAASNYEQYF
clone size: .; V gene: TRBV12-3/TRBV12-4; J gene: TRBJ2-1; CDR3 protein: CASSLNLWAVRGDEQFF
clone size: .; V gene: TRBV20-1; J gene: TRBJ1-6; CDR3 protein: CSARPGVLENSPLHF
clone size: .; V gene: TRBV25-1; J gene: TRBJ1-5; CDR3 protein: CASSEGPYNQPQHF
clone size: .; V gene: TRBV4-1; J gene: TRBJ2-1; CDR3 protein: CASSQTQNEQFF
clone size: .; V gene: TRBV6-2/TRBV6-3; J gene: TRBJ2-2; CDR3 protein: CASSEQGRDTGELFF
clone size: .; V gene: TRBV7-9; J gene: TRBJ2-5; CDR3 protein: CASSLQGLETQYF
clone size: .; V gene: TRBV7-2; J gene: TRBJ2-7; CDR3 protein: CASSLDLRIYEQYF
clone size: .; V gene: TRBV28; J gene: TRBJ2-2; CDR3 protein: CASSFVPTATRTGELFF
clone size: .; V gene: TRBV15; J gene: TRBJ2-6; CDR3 protein: CATSRDHSGANVLTF
clone size: .; V gene: TRBV28; J gene: TRBJ2-7; CDR3 protein: CASSFVHYEQYF
clone size: .; V gene: TRBV6-2/TRBV6-3; J gene: TRBJ2-1; CDR3 protein: CASRSRGYSATNEQFF
clone size: .; V gene: TRBV6-2/TRBV6-3; J gene: TRBJ2-2; CDR3 protein: CASSETETGELFF
clone size: .; V gene: TRBV28; J gene: TRBJ2-7; CDR3 protein: CASSLGTSPYEQYF
clone size: .; V gene: TRBV6-2/TRBV6-3; J gene: TRBJ2-2; CDR3 protein: CASSSQGEAGELFF
clone size: .; V gene: TRBV27; J gene: TRBJ1-2; CDR3 protein: CASSRRGAGNYGYTF
clone size: .; V gene: TRBV24-1; J gene: TRBJ2-7; CDR3 protein: CATSDLRGSEQYF
clone size: .; V gene: TRBV27; J gene: TRBJ1-1; CDR3 protein: CASSLRGTEAFF
clone size: .; V gene: TRBV7-3; J gene: TRBJ2-6; CDR3 protein: CASSLTASGANVLTF
clone size: .; V gene: TRBV7-2; J gene: TRBJ2-5; CDR3 protein: CASSLGRDGETQYF
clone size: .; V gene: TRBV5-1; J gene: TRBJ2-7; CDR3 protein: CASSLYRLAEPYEQYF
clone size: .; V gene: TRBV7-3; J gene: TRBJ2-1; CDR3 protein: CASSLSGTPPWDEQFF
clone size: .; V gene: TRBV27; J gene: TRBJ2-7; CDR3 protein: CASSLSTPAGYEQYF
clone size: .; V gene: TRBV11-2; J gene: TRBJ2-7; CDR3 protein: CASSLEDEQYF
clone size: .; V gene: TRBV28; J gene: TRBJ2-5; CDR3 protein: CASSRLSPTGFQETQYF
clone size: .; V gene: TRBV5-6; J gene: TRBJ1-6; CDR3 protein: CASSLDAGLGGRSPLHF
clone size: medium-sized; V gene: TRBV7-2; J gene: TRBJ2-5; CDR3 protein: CASSLVYSTKETQYF
clone size: .; V gene: TRBV7-3; J gene: TRBJ2-7; CDR3 protein: CASSLTPPGIVPYEQYF
clone size: .; V gene: TRBV12-3/TRBV12-4; J gene: TRBJ1-1; CDR3 protein: CASEGAGGGAFF